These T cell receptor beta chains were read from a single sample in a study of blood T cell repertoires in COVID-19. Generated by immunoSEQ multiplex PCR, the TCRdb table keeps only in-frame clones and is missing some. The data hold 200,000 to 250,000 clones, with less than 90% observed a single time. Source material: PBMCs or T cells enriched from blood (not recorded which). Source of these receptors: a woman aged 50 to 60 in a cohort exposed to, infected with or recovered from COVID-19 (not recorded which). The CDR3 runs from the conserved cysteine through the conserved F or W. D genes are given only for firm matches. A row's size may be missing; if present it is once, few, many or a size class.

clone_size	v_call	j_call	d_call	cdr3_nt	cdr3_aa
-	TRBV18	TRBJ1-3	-	TGTGCCAGCTCACCAAGCGCTGTCAGGGCAAATTCTGGAAACACCATATATTTT	CASSPSAVRANSGNTIYF
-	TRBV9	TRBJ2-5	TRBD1	TGTGCCAGCAGCGTAAGTTGGGACAGGGAATGGGAGACCCAGTACTTC	CASSVSWDREWETQYF
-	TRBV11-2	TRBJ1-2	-	TGTGCCAGCAGCTCCTCCGCAGGCATCGTTGGCTACACCTTC	CASSSSAGIVGYTF
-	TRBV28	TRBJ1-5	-	TGTGCCAGCAGTCCTCGACTTCAGCCCCAGCATTTT	CASSPRLQPQHF
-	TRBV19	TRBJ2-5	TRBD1	TGTGCCAGTAGTTATTTTGGACAGGCCGCCCCCAGGGCCCAGTACTTC	CASSYFGQAAPRAQYF
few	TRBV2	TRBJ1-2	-	TGTGCCAGCAGTGAAGCGGGGGGGGCCTATGGCTACACCTTC	CASSEAGGAYGYTF
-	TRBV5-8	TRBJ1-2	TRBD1	TGTGCCAGCAGCGCCCCAGGGGGTTATGGCTACACCTTC	CASSAPGGYGYTF
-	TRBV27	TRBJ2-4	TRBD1	TGTGCCAGCAGTCCGCAGGTGACGGGACAGATCTTAGCCAAAAACATTCAGTACTTC	CASSPQVTGQILAKNIQYF
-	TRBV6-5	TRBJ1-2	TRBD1	TGTGCCAGCAGTAGAGCCGGGACAGGGATATATGGCTACACCTTC	CASSRAGTGIYGYTF
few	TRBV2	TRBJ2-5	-	TGTGCCAGCAGGCTGACTAGTCAGACGGTGACCCAGTACTTC	CASRLTSQTVTQYF
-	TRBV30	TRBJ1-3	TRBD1	TGTGCCTGGAGCGAGGGACAGGCGGCGGGAAACACCATATATTTT	CAWSEGQAAGNTIYF
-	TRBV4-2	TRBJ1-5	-	TGTGCCAGCAGCCGGGAGGATGAAGGGGATAATCAGCCCCAGCATTTT	CASSREDEGDNQPQHF
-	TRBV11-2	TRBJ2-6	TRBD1	TGTGCCAGCAGCTTACGGACAGGGTTTGGGGCCAACGTCCTGACTTTC	CASSLRTGFGANVLTF
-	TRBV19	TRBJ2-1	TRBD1	TGTGCCAGTAGTATGAGCCGTGGGACAGCCTACAATGAGCAGTTCTTC	CASSMSRGTAYNEQFF
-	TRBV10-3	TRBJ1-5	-	TGTGCCATCAGTGAGTCGCTACAGACCAATCAGCCCCAGCATTTT	CAISESLQTNQPQHF
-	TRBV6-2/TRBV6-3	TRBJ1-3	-	TGTGCCAGCAGTTCCCTGAGCTCTGGAAACACCATATATTTT	CASSSLSSGNTIYF
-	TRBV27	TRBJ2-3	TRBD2	TGTGCCAGCAGTTTATCCCCGGGACTAGATTTGGTTACGCAGTATTTT	CASSLSPGLDLVTQYF
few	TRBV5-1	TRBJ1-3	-	TGCGCCAGCAGCTTGGGATCAGGGCAGAGCTCTGGAAACACCATATATTTT	CASSLGSGQSSGNTIYF
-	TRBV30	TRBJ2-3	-	TGTGCCTGGAGTGTAAGCCGCGCGGGGCCTCAGGGTACGCAGTATTTT	CAWSVSRAGPQGTQYF
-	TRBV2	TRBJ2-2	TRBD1	TGTGCCAGCACCAGGGGGACAGGGGCGAACACCGGGGAGCTGTTTTTT	CASTRGTGANTGELFF
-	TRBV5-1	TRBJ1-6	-	TGCGCCAGCAGCTTGGCCCTAGCTCAAAATTCACCCCTCCACTTT	CASSLALAQNSPLHF
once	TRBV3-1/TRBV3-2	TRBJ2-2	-	TGTGCCAGCAGCCCGGACACGGGTAACACCGGGGAGCTGTTTTTT	CASSPDTGNTGELFF
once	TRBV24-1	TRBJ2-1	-	TGTGCCACCAGTGACCCTACTATGCCCAATGAGCAGTTCTTC	CATSDPTMPNEQFF
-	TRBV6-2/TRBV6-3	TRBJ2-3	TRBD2	TGTGCCAGCAGTCCCGGACTAGCGGGAAACACAGATACGCAGTATTTT	CASSPGLAGNTDTQYF
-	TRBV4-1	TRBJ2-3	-	TGCGCCAGCAGCCAAGATCCTTCAGGGAACACAGATACGCAGTATTTT	CASSQDPSGNTDTQYF
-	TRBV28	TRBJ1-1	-	TGTGCCAGCAGTCCCCATTCAGTGGGAGGAGCTTTCTTT	CASSPHSVGGAFF
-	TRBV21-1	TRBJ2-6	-	TGTGCCAGCAGCCACGGACAGGGTATCTCTGGGGCCAACGTCCTGACTTTC	CASSHGQGISGANVLTF
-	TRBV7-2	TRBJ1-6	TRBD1	TGTGCCAGCAGCTCGAGCAGGGGGACCAATTCACCCCTCCACTTT	CASSSSRGTNSPLHF
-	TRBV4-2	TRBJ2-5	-	TGTGCCAGCAGCAGGTGGGACTCCAGCGAGAATTGGCAAGAGACCCAGTACTTC	CASSRWDSSENWQETQYF
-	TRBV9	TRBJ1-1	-	TGTGCCAGCAGCGTAGGGGACACGCACACGAAAGCTTTCTTT	CASSVGDTHTKAFF
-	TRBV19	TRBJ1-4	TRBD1	TGTGCCAGTAGTCGCCCCGGGACAGGGGATGAAAAACTGTTTTTT	CASSRPGTGDEKLFF
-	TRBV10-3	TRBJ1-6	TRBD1	TGTGCCATCGCAGGACAGGCCGACAATCCCCTCCACTTT	CAIAGQADNPLHF
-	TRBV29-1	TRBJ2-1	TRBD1	TGCAGCGCGACAGGGCCTGGGCAACTGAAGCAGTTCTTC	CSATGPGQLKQFF
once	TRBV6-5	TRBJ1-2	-	TGTGCCAGCAGGGCAGGGTACGGCTACACCTTC	CASRAGYGYTF
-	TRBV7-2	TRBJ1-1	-	TGTGCCAGCAGCCCCTCAGCAGGGAACACTGAAGCTTTCTTT	CASSPSAGNTEAFF
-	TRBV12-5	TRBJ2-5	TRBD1	TGTGCTAGTGGTTTGGGGACAGGGGCGCCGGAGGAGACCCAGTACTTC	CASGLGTGAPEETQYF
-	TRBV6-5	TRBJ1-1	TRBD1	TGTGCCAGCAGCAGAACAGGGGGCTCAGCTTTCTTT	CASSRTGGSAFF
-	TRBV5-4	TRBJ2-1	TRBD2	TGTGCCAGCAGCTTGGGTGGACTAGCGGGGGGCAATGAGCAGTTCTTC	CASSLGGLAGGNEQFF
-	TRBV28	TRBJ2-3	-	TGTGCCAGCAATATCGGGAACCACAGATCCCGCGGTACGCAGTATTTT	CASNIGNHRSRGTQYF
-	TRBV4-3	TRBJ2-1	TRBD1	TGCGCCAGCAGCCAAGGAGGGATGGTAGGGGACAGGGCCTACAATGAGCAGTTCTTC	CASSQGGMVGDRAYNEQFF